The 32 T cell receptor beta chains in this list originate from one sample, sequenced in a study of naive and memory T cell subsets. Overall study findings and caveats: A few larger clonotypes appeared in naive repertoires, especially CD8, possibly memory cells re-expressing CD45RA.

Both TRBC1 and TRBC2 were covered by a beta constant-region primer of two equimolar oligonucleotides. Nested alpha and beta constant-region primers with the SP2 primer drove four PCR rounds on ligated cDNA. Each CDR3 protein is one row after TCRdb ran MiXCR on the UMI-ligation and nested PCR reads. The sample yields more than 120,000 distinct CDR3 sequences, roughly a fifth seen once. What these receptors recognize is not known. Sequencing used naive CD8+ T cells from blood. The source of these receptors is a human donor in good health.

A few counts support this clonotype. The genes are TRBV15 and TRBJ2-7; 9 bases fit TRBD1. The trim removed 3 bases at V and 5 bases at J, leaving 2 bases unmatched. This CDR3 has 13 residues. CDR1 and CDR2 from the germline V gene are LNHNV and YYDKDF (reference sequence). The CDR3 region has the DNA TGTGCCACCAGCAGGGACAGGGGTGACGAGCAGTACTTC. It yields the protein CATSRDRGDEQYF.

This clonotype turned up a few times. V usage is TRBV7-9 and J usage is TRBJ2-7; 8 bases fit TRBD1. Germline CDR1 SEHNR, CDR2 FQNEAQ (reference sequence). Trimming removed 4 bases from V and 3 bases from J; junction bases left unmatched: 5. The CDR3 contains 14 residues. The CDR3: CASSSSGGGYEQYF. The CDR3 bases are TGTGCCAGCAGCTCGTCAGGGGGCGGCTACGAGCAGTACTTC.

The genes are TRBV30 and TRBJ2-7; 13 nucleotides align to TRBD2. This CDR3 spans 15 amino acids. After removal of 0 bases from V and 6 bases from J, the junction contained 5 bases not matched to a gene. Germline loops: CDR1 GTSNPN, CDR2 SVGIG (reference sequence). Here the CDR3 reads CAWSVGLAGAVEQYF. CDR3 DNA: TGTGCCTGGAGTGTCGGACTAGCGGGAGCCGTCGAGCAGTACTTC.

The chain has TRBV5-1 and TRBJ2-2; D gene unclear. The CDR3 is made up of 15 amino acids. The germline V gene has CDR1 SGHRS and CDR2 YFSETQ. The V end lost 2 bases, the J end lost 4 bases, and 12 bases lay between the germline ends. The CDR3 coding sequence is TGCGCCAGCAGCTTTACCTCAATCGTCACCGGGGAGCTGTTTTTT. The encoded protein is CASSFTSIVTGELFF.

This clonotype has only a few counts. CDR3 coding DNA: TGCGCCAGCAGCCAGACCACTAGCGGGAGGAACGAGCAGTACTTC. This codes for CASSQTTSGRNEQYF. The V gene is TRBV4-3, the J gene TRBJ2-7; 12 bases map to TRBD2. The V gene's germline CDR1 is LGHNA and CDR2 YSLEER. Trimming at V came to 3 bases and at J to 5 bases, leaving 5 bases not matched to a gene. The CDR3 length is 15 residues.

The CDR3 reads CASRQGTGELFF. The CDR3 nucleotides are TGTGCCAGCAGACAGGGCACCGGGGAGCTGTTTTTT. The chain is built from TRBV12-3 or TRBV12-4 and TRBJ2-2; D might be TRBD1 (6 bases). Trimming stripped 6 bases from V and 4 bases from J, with 6 bases between. The CDR3 loop spans 12 amino acids.

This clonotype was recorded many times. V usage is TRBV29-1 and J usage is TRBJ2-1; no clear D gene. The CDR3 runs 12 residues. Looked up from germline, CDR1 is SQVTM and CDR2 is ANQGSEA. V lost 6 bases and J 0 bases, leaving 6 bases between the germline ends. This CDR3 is CSVRSSYNEQFF. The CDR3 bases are TGCAGCGTCCGAAGCTCCTACAATGAGCAGTTCTTC.

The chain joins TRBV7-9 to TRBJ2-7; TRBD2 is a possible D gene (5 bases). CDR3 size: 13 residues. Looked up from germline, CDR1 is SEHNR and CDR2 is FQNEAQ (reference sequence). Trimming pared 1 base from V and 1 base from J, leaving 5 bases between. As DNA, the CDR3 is TGTGCCAGCAGCTTAGTAGCGTCCTACGAGCAGTACTTC. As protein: CASSLVASYEQYF.

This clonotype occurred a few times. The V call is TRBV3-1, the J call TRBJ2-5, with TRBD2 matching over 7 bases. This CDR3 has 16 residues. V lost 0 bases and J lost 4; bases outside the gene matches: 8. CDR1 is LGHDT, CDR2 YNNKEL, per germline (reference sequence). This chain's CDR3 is CASSQDLAGLLETQYF. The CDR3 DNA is TGTGCCAGCAGCCAAGATCTGGCGGGACTACTAGAGACCCAGTACTTC.

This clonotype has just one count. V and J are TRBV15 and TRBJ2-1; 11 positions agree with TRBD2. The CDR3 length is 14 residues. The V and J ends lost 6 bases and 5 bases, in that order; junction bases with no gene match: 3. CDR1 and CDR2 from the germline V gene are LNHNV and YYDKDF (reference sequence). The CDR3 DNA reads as TGTGCCACCAGGGGGACTAGCGGCGACAATGAGCAGTTCTTC. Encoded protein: CATRGTSGDNEQFF.

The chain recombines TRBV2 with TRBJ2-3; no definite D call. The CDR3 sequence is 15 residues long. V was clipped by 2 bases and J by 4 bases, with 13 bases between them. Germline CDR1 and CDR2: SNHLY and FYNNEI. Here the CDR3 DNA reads TGTGCCAGCAGTGAACTGCCACATCGGCCAGATACGCAGTATTTT. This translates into CASSELPHRPDTQYF.

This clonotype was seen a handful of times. CDR3 protein: CASSLGAGNNEQFF. Here the CDR3 DNA reads TGTGCCAGCAGCTTAGGGGCGGGGAACAATGAGCAGTTCTTC. The V gene is TRBV7-6, the J gene TRBJ2-1; maybe TRBD2 (6 bases). This CDR3 contains 14 residues. With 1 base removed from V and 5 bases from J, the gap between germline ends came to 9 bases. CDR1 and CDR2 (germline): SGHVS, FNYEAQ.

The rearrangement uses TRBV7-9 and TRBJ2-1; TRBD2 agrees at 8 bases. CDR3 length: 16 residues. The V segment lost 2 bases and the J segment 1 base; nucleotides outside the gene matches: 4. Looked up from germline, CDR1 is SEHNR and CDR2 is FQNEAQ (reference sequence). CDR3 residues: CASSLLSGGSYNEQFF. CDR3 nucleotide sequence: TGTGCCAGCAGCTTATTGTCGGGAGGGTCCTACAATGAGCAGTTCTTC.

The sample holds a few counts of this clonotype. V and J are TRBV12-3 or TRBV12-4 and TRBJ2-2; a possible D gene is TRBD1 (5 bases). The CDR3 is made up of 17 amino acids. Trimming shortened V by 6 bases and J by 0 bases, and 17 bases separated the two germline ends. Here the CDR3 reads CASSSPEKGTNTGELFF. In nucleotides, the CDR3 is TGTGCCAGCAGCTCCCCCGAGAAGGGGACGAACACCGGGGAGCTGTTTTTT.

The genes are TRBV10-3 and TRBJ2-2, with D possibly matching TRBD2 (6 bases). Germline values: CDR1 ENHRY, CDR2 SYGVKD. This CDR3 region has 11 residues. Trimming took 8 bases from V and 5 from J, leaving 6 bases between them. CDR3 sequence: CAIGGTGELFF. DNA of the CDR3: TGTGCCATCGGGGGGACCGGGGAGCTGTTTTTT.

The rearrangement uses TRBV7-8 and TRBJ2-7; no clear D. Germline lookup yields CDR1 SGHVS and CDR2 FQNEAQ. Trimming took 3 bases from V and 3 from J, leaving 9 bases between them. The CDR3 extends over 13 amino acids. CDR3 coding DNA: TGTGCCAGCAGCTTGTACACTAACTACGAGCAGTACTTC. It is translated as CASSLYTNYEQYF.

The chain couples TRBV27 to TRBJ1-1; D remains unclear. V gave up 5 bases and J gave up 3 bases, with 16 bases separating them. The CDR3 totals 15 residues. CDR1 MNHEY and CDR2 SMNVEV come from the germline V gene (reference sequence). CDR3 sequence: CASSPSYSRHTEAFF. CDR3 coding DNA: TGTGCCAGCAGTCCTAGTTATAGCCGCCACACTGAAGCTTTCTTT.

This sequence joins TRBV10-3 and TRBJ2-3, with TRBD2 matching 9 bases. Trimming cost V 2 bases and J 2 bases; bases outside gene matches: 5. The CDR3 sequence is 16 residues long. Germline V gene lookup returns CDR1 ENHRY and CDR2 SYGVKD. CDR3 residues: CAISELAGYDTDTQYF. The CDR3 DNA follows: TGTGCCATCAGTGAGCTAGCGGGATATGACACAGATACGCAGTATTTT.

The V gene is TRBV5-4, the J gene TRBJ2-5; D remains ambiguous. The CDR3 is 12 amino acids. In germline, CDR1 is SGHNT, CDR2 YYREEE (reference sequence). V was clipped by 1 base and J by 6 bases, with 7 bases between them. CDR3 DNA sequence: TGTGCCAGCAGCTTGACCCCGAAGACCCAGTACTTC. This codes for CASSLTPKTQYF. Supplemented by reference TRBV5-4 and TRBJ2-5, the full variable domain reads ETGVTQSPTHLIKTRGQQVTLRCSSQSGHNTVSWYQQALGQGPQFIFQYYREEENGRGNFPPRFSGLQFPNYSSELNVNALELDDSALYLCASSLTPKTQYFGPGTRLLVL.

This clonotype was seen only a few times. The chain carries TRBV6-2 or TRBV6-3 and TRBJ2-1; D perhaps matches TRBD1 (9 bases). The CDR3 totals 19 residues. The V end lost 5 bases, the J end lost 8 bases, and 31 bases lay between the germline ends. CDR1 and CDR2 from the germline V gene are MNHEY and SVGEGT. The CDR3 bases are TGTGCCAGCAGTCAAGGACAGGGGAATTTCGGGAGGGCCGAGGATGAGCAGTTCTTC. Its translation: CASSQGQGNFGRAEDEQFF.

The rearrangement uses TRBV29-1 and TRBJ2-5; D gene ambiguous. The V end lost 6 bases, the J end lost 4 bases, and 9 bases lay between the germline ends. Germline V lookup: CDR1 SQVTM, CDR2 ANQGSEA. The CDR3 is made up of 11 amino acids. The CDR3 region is CSVALGETQYF. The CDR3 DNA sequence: TGCAGCGTCGCCTTGGGAGAGACCCAGTACTTC.

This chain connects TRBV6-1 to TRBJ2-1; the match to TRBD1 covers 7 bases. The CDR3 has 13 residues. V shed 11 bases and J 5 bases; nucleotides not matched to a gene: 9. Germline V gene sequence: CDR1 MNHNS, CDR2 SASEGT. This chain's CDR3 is CAGTGTADNEQFF. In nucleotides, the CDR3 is TGTGCCGGAACCGGGACAGCTGACAATGAGCAGTTCTTC.

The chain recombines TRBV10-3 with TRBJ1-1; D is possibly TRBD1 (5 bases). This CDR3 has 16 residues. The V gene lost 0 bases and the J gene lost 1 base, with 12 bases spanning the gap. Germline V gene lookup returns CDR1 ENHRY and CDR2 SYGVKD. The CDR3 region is CAISESIPGQNTEAFF. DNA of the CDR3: TGTGCCATCAGTGAGTCGATCCCGGGGCAGAACACTGAAGCTTTCTTT.

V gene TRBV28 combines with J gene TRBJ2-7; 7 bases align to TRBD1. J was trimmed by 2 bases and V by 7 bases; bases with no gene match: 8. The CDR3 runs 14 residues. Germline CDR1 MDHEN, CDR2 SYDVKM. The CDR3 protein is CASNHRGSPYEQYF. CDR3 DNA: TGTGCCAGCAACCACAGGGGTTCACCCTACGAGCAGTACTTC.

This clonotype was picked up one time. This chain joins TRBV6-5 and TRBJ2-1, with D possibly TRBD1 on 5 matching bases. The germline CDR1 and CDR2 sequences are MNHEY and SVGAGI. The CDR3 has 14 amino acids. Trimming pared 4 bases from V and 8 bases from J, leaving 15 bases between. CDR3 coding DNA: TGTGCCAGCAGTTCTACAGGAGCCGGCGATGAGCAGTTCTTC. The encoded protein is CASSSTGAGDEQFF.

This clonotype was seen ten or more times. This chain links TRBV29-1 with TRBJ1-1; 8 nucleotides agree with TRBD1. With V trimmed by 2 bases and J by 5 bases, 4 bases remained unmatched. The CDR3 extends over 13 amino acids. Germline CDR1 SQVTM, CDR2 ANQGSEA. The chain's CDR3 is CSVETQGGTEAFF. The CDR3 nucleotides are TGCAGCGTTGAAACACAGGGGGGGACTGAAGCTTTCTTT. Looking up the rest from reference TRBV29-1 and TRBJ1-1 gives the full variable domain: SAVISQKPSRDICQRGTSLTIQCQVDSQVTMMFWYRQQPGQSLTLIATANQGSEATYESGFVIDKFPISRPNLTFSTLTVSNMSPEDSSIYLCSVETQGGTEAFFGQGTRLTVV.

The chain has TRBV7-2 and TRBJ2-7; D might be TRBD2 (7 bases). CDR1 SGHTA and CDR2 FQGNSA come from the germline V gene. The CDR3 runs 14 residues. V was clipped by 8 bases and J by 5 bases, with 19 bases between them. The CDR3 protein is CASGLVRGAHEQYF. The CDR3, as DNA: TGTGCCAGCGGGCTAGTTCGGGGGGCCCACGAGCAGTACTTC.

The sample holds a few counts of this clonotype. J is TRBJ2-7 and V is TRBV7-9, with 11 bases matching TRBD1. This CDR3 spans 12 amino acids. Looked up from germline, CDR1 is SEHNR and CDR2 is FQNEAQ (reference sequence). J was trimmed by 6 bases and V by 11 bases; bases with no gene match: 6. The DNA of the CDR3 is TGTGCCGGGGGACAGGGGGGAAGCGAGCAGTACTTC. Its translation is CAGGQGGSEQYF. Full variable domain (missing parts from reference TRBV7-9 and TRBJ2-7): DTGVSQNPRHKITKRGQNVTFRCDPISEHNRLYWYRQTLGQGPEFLTYFQNEAQLEKSRLLSDRFSAERPKGSFSTLEIQRTEQGDSAMYLCAGGQGGSEQYFGPGTRLTVT.

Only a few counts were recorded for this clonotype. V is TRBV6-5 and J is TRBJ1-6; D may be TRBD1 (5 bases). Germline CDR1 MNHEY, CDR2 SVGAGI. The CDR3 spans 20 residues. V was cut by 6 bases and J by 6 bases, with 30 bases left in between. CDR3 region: CASRRASIQEGLDINSPLHF. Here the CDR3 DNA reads TGTGCCAGCAGACGAGCATCAATCCAAGAGGGGCTAGATATTAATTCACCCCTCCACTTT.

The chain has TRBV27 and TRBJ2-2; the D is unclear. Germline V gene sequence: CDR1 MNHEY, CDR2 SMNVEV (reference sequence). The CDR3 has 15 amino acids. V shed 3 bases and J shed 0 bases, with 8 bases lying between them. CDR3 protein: CASSLDDPNTGELFF. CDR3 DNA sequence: TGTGCCAGCAGTTTGGACGACCCGAACACCGGGGAGCTGTTTTTT.

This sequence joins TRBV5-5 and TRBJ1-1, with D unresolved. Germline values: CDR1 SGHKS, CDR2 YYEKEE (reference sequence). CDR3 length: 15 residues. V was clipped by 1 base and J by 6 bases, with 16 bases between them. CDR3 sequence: CASSLWEERVPEAFF. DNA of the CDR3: TGTGCCAGCAGCTTGTGGGAGGAGCGCGTCCCTGAAGCTTTCTTT.

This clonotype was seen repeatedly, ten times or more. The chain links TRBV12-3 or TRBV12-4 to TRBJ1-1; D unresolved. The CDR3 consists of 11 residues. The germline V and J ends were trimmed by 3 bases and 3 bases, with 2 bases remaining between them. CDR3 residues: CASSFYTEAFF. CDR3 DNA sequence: TGTGCCAGCAGTTTCTACACTGAAGCTTTCTTT.